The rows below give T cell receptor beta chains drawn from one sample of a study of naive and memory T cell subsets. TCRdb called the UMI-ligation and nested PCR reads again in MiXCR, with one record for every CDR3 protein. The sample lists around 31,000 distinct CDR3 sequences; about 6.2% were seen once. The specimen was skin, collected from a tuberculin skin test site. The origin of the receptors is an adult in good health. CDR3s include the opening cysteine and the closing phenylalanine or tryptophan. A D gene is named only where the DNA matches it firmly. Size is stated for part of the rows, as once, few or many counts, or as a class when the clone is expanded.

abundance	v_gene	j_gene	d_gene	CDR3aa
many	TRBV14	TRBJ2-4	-	CASSQGNIQYF
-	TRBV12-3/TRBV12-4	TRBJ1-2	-	CASSYTGNYGYTF
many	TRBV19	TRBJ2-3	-	CASSMAGSILDTQYF
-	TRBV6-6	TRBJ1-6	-	CASGPFGAGSYNSPLHF
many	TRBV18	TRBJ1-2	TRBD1	CASSLPGTGANYGYTF
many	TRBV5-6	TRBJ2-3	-	CASYGGLRSTDTQYF
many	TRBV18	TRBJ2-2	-	CASSQQSTGELFF
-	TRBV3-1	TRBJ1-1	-	CASSQEPRGAEAFF
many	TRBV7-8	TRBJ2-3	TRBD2	CASSLVASGGHTDTQYF
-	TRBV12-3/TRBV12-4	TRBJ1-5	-	CASRQGNSNQPQHF
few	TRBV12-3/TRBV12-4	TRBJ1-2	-	CASNPGGENYGYTF
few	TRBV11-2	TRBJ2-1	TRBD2	CASSRTSGGKNNEQFF
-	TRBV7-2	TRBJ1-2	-	CASSFAGDGYTF
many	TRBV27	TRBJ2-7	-	CASSLYSGGSEQYF
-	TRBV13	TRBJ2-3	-	CASSLGRDFSAQYF
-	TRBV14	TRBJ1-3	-	CASSQDQPLKRNTIYF
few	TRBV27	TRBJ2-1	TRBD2	CASSLVAGVRYNEQFF
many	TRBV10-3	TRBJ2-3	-	CAIWGGTDTQYF
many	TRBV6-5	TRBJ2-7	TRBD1	CASSVNPGQGSHEQYF
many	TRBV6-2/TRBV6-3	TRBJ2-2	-	CASSDRGQGFTGELFF
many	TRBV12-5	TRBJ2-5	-	CASGLISGETQYF
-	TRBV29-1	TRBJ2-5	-	CSVEGALTRETQYF
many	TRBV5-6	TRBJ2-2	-	CASSSKAGRAYTGELFF
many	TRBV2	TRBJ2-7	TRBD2	CASTPPAGGTYEQYF
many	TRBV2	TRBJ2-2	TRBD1	CASSSRTGTGELFF
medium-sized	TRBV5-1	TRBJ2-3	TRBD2	CASSSTLTIAGFSTDTQYF
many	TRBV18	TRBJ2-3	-	CASSPWRTDTQYF
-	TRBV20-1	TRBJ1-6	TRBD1	CSASPGTGDSPLHF
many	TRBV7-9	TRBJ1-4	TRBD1	CASSRTDRLFF
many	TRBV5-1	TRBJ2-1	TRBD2	CASSLALRLAAVENEQFF
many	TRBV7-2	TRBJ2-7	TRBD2	CASSRVPGLYNYEQYF
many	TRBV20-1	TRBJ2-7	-	CSASGQRNYEQYF
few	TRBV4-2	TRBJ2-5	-	CASSHPGTSQETQYF
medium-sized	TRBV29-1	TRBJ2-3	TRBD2	CSVSGFGTSLSTDTQYF
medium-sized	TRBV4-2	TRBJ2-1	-	CASSQDWDTREQFF
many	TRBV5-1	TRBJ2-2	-	CASRLEGNTGELFF
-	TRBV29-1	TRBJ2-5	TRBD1	CSGDRGRQETQYF
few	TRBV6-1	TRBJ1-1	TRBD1	CASSAGTGQRNTEAFF
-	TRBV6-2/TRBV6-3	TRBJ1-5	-	CASSYSDGGTQPQHF
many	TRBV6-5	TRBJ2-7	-	CASRLAVGEQYF
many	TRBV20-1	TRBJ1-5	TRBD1	CSARGTGMSNQPQHF
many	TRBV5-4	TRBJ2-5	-	CASSLGGRTGGETQYF
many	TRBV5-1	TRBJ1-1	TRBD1	CASSSRGRENTEAFF
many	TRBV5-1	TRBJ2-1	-	CASSWRDSQFF
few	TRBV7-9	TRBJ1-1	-	CASSRTGGTEAFF
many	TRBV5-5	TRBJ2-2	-	CASSLEARGSGELFF
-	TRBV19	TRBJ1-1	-	CASRSLQTNTEAFF